This T cell receptor (beta chain) is drawn from a study of blood T cell repertoires in COVID-19. Produced via immunoSEQ multiplex PCR; TCRdb's table is partial and in-frame only. The table includes about 43,000 clones, roughly 82% detected once. The CDR3 is made up of 15 amino acids. The V gene's germline CDR1 is SNHLY and CDR2 FYNNEI. Trimming took 6 bases from V and 0 from J, leaving 12 bases between them. The receptor was isolated from a woman in her sixties or seventies with acute or convalescent COVID-19. The material sequenced was peripheral blood. The V call is TRBV2, the J call TRBJ1-3; TRBD1 might be the D (6 bases). DNA for the CDR3: TGTGCCAGCAGGGCAGGGGTGAGCTCTGGAAACACCATATATTTT. It yields the protein CASRAGVSSGNTIYF.